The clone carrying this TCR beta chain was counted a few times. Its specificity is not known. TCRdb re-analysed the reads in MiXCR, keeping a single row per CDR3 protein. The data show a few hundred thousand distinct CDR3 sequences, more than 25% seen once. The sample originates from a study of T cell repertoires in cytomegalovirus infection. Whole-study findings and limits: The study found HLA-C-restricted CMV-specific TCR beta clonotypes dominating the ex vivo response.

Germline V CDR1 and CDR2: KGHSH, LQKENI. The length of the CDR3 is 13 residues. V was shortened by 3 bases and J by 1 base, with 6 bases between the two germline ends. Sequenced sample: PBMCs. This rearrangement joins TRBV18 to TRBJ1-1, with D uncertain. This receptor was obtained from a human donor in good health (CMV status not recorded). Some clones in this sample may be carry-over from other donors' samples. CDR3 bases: TGTGCCAGCTCACCTAAACAGAACACTGAAGCTTTCTTT. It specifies CASSPKQNTEAFF.